These T cell receptor beta chains were read from a single sample in a study of T-cell reconstitution after alpha-beta-depleted transplantation in children. TCRdb re-called the PCR reads through MiXCR, storing one row per CDR3 protein. The sample lists approximately 400,000 distinct CDR3 sequences; approximately 11% were seen once. This specimen was PBMCs from the stem cell graft donor, taken from the stem cell graft. All receptors come from a human donor who donated a stem cell graft to a child with acute myeloid leukemia. Both conserved end residues are part of each CDR3. The order of the fields is J gene, V gene, CDR3 protein.

j_gene: TRBJ1-1; v_gene: TRBV6-5; CDR3aa: CASRTVWEDTEAFF
j_gene: TRBJ1-2; v_gene: TRBV27; CDR3aa: CASSLSGTLYGYTF
j_gene: TRBJ2-1; v_gene: TRBV5-1; CDR3aa: CASSLAAGDSNEQFF
j_gene: TRBJ2-5; v_gene: TRBV7-2; CDR3aa: CATSGILETQYF
j_gene: TRBJ2-7; v_gene: TRBV20-1; CDR3aa: CSARLDRAPSYEQYF
j_gene: TRBJ1-3; v_gene: TRBV4-1; CDR3aa: CASSQFSSGNTIYF
j_gene: TRBJ2-7; v_gene: TRBV20-1; CDR3aa: CSARDFIAGYEQYF
j_gene: TRBJ2-6; v_gene: TRBV5-1; CDR3aa: CASSGGQGEAGANVLTF
j_gene: TRBJ2-5; v_gene: TRBV3-1; CDR3aa: CASSLRAGGETQYF
j_gene: TRBJ2-2; v_gene: TRBV20-1; CDR3aa: CSAKQGNGELFF
j_gene: TRBJ2-7; v_gene: TRBV20-1; CDR3aa: CSASGGFYEQYF
j_gene: TRBJ2-4; v_gene: TRBV5-1; CDR3aa: CASSPGQGADIQYF
j_gene: TRBJ2-7; v_gene: TRBV28; CDR3aa: CASSFATGVHEQYF
j_gene: TRBJ2-7; v_gene: TRBV29-1; CDR3aa: CSVEGLAGIYEQYF
j_gene: TRBJ2-5; v_gene: TRBV29-1; CDR3aa: CSVPPQETQYF
j_gene: TRBJ2-3; v_gene: TRBV6-5; CDR3aa: CASSYSGTGTADTQYF
j_gene: TRBJ1-4; v_gene: TRBV5-1; CDR3aa: CASSLDGTVLSEKLFF
j_gene: TRBJ2-3; v_gene: TRBV5-1; CDR3aa: CASSFERVGTDTQYF
j_gene: TRBJ2-1; v_gene: TRBV11-2; CDR3aa: CASSQKRGYNEQFF
j_gene: TRBJ1-1; v_gene: TRBV7-9; CDR3aa: CASSLTEGAFF
j_gene: TRBJ2-7; v_gene: TRBV20-1; CDR3aa: CSATGLVYEQYF
j_gene: TRBJ2-5; v_gene: TRBV12-3/TRBV12-4; CDR3aa: CASSRTSSGETQYF
j_gene: TRBJ2-1; v_gene: TRBV5-1; CDR3aa: CASSSPTSGGSYNEQFF
j_gene: TRBJ2-5; v_gene: TRBV20-1; CDR3aa: CSAAGPREQETQYF
j_gene: TRBJ1-5; v_gene: TRBV6-2/TRBV6-3; CDR3aa: CASLRGINQPQHF
j_gene: TRBJ2-5; v_gene: TRBV20-1; CDR3aa: CSAQAQNQETQYF
j_gene: TRBJ2-7; v_gene: TRBV27; CDR3aa: CASSNRLIPHSYEQYF
j_gene: TRBJ2-4; v_gene: TRBV7-3; CDR3aa: CASSRGQGNIQYF
j_gene: TRBJ2-1; v_gene: TRBV10-3; CDR3aa: CAISDGGRGEQFF
j_gene: TRBJ2-4; v_gene: TRBV5-1; CDR3aa: CASSAGTGGNIQYF
j_gene: TRBJ2-1; v_gene: TRBV6-5; CDR3aa: CASSLGGSHEQFF
j_gene: TRBJ2-5; v_gene: TRBV10-2; CDR3aa: CASRSGIQETQYF